This is a list of T cell receptor beta chains from one sample in a study of blood T cells in healthy people across ages. Via MiXCR, TCRdb re-called the 5' RACE reads, giving one row per CDR3 protein. The sample has over 950,000 distinct CDR3 sequences; around two fifths are singletons. The sample was blood. These TCRs come from a man in his late teens or twenties in good health. Each CDR3 is given with its conserved first and last residue. D genes are given only for firm matches. Clone size is given for some rows only: seen once, a few or many times, or a class if the clone is expanded.

>TRBV29-1|-|-|TRBJ2-1
TGCAGCGCCTTATCCCCGGGGGCCCCCTACAATGGGCAGTTCTTC
CSALSPGAPYNGQFF
>TRBV7-9|-|many|TRBJ2-1
TGTGCCAGCAGTTATTCAGGGGATGAGCAGTTCTTC
CASSYSGDEQFF
>TRBV7-6|-|-|TRBJ2-6
TGTGCCAGCAGCCCGTCACCCGCCCGGGTTCGCTCTGGGGCCAACGTCCTGACTTTC
CASSPSPARVRSGANVLTF
>TRBV5-6|TRBD1|few|TRBJ2-5
TGTGCCAGCAGCTCAGGGCAGGGGGCTATTTTGGAGACCCAGTACTTC
CASSSGQGAILETQYF
>TRBV20-1|-|-|TRBJ2-3
TGCAGTGCTAGAGATTTGCTGGGGGGCTCAGATACGCAGTATTTT
CSARDLLGGSDTQYF
>TRBV4-1|TRBD1|few|TRBJ1-3
TGCGCCAGCAGTCCAGGGGGCCCTGGAAACACCATATATTTT
CASSPGGPGNTIYF
>TRBV5-1|-|-|TRBJ1-2
TGCGCCAGCAGCTTGTCCCCCGACTTCAACTATGGCTACACCTTC
CASSLSPDFNYGYTF
>TRBV5-1|-|-|TRBJ2-2
TGCGCCAGCAGCTGGCAGGTACACGGGGAGCTGTTTTTT
CASSWQVHGELFF
>TRBV30|TRBD2|-|TRBJ2-7
TGTGCCTGGAGTTCATCCGGGACTAAATTCTCCGAGCAGTACTTC
CAWSSSGTKFSEQYF
>TRBV20-1|TRBD2|-|TRBJ2-7
TGCAGTGCTTGGACTAGCGGGGTCCACAATGAGCAGTACTTC
CSAWTSGVHNEQYF
>TRBV4-3|-|-|TRBJ1-2
TGCGCCAGCAACCTTTACCGGACGGGGACTAACTATGGCTACACCTTC
CASNLYRTGTNYGYTF
>TRBV7-2|TRBD1|-|TRBJ1-6
TGTGCCAGCAGCTTAGGGGACAGGGCTTCTGCACCCCTCCACTTT
CASSLGDRASAPLHF
>TRBV25-1|-|few|TRBJ1-6
TGTGCCAGCAGTGAACAGGGACGGGGTTCACCCCTCCACTTT
CASSEQGRGSPLHF
>TRBV12-3/TRBV12-4|-|-|TRBJ1-1
TGTGCCAGCAGTCCCTCGACAGGACAAGCTTTCTTT
CASSPSTGQAFF
>TRBV20-1|-|-|TRBJ1-1
TGCAGTGCTAGGGCTCCGGGGTTTAGGGACACTGAAGCTTTCTTT
CSARAPGFRDTEAFF
>TRBV29-1|-|-|TRBJ1-2
TGCAGCGTTGAAGGGGACATTCCCTATGGCTACACCTTC
CSVEGDIPYGYTF
>TRBV7-2|-|-|TRBJ1-3
TGTGCCAGCAGCTCCCGTGGTCCCTCTGGAAACACCATATATTTT
CASSSRGPSGNTIYF
>TRBV6-2/TRBV6-3|TRBD2|-|TRBJ2-1
TGTGCCAGCAGCTCTCCCGGACTAGCGGGGGCAAATGAGCAGTTCTTC
CASSSPGLAGANEQFF
>TRBV2|TRBD2|-|TRBJ2-3
TGTGCCAGCAGACCGGGCGGGGGGGCATCAGATACGCAGTATTTT
CASRPGGGASDTQYF
>TRBV6-5|-|many|TRBJ2-5
TGTGCCAGCAGTTACGAAGAGACCCAGTACTTC
CASSYEETQYF
>TRBV5-1|TRBD1|few|TRBJ1-5
TGCGCCAGCAGCCAAATACCGGGACAGGGTGAACAGCCCCAGCATTTT
CASSQIPGQGEQPQHF
>TRBV20-1|-|few|TRBJ2-1
TGCAGTGATTTGTCGAGCTCCTACAATGAGCAGTTCTTC
CSDLSSSYNEQFF
>TRBV7-9|-|-|TRBJ2-1
TGTGCCAGCAGCTTATTGGGGGTAAATGAGCAGTTCTTC
CASSLLGVNEQFF
>TRBV9|TRBD1|-|TRBJ1-5
TGTGCCAGCAGCGTAGGGGGAGGGACAGCGCAGCCCCAGCATTTT
CASSVGGGTAQPQHF
>TRBV10-3|TRBD1|few|TRBJ2-5
TGTGCCATCAGTGTACAGGGGGAAAAAGAGACCCAGTACTTC
CAISVQGEKETQYF
>TRBV9|-|few|TRBJ2-1
TGTGCCAGCAGCGTAGGGGGACTCCCCAAGGATGAGCAGTTCTTC
CASSVGGLPKDEQFF
>TRBV13|-|-|TRBJ1-2
TGTGCCAGCAGCCCCACAGGCGCTTATCGCTATGGCTACACCTTC
CASSPTGAYRYGYTF
>TRBV6-6|TRBD1|-|TRBJ2-3
TGTGCCAGCAGCCGACGACAGGGTGTCCTCGCAGATTCGCAGTATTTT
CASSRRQGVLADSQYF
>TRBV5-6|-|-|TRBJ1-6
TGTGCCAGCAGCTTGGCCGGTGGGCAGCATCGTGGGTCCTATAATTCACCCCTCCACTTT
CASSLAGGQHRGSYNSPLHF
>TRBV7-2|-|few|TRBJ1-2
TGTGCCAGCAGCTTAGTTCTGGGTCGGGGCTATGGCTACACCTTC
CASSLVLGRGYGYTF
>TRBV11-1|-|-|TRBJ2-3
TGTGCCAGCAGCCCCCCGGTATCAGATACGCAGTATTTT
CASSPPVSDTQYF
>TRBV12-3/TRBV12-4|-|-|TRBJ2-2
TGTGCCAGCAGTTTGGGAAGGCGGGTCCTGAACACCGGGGAGCTGTTTTTT
CASSLGRRVLNTGELFF
>TRBV6-6|TRBD2|-|TRBJ2-5
TGTGCCAGCAGACCATTCTATCTAGCGGAGGGCTACAATGAGCAGTACTTC
CASRPFYLAEGYNEQYF
>TRBV29-1|-|few|TRBJ2-5
TGCAGCGTTCCCGCCGGAGGGCTGGAGACCCAGTACTTC
CSVPAGGLETQYF
>TRBV27|-|-|TRBJ2-1
TGTGCCAGCAGCGGACCTGCAAGCTCCTACAATGAGCAGTTCTTC
CASSGPASSYNEQFF
>TRBV2|-|-|TRBJ1-6
TGTGCCAGCAGCCAGAGTTCACCCCTCCACTTT
CASSQSSPLHF
>TRBV5-6|-|-|TRBJ2-1
TGTGCCAGCAGCTTGATCCAGAAGACCTACAATGAGCAGTTCTTC
CASSLIQKTYNEQFF
>TRBV20-1|TRBD1|once|TRBJ1-4
TGCAGTGCTAGAGATGAACAGGGGGGAAGACTGTTTTTT
CSARDEQGGRLFF
>TRBV29-1|TRBD1|-|TRBJ2-4
TGCAGCGTGGGGGACAGACTAGCCAAAAACATTCAGTACTTC
CSVGDRLAKNIQYF
>TRBV5-1|-|-|TRBJ2-3
TGCGCCAGCAGCTTGGAAGTACAGGGAACGGCAGATACGCAGTATTTT
CASSLEVQGTADTQYF
>TRBV10-3|-|-|TRBJ1-2
TGTGCCATCAGTGAGAGCAGGGCCGGGTATGGCTACACCTTC
CAISESRAGYGYTF
>TRBV2|TRBD1|-|TRBJ2-2
TGTGCCATCAAAGGACAGGGGGGAAACACCGGGGAGCTGTTTTTT
CAIKGQGGNTGELFF
>TRBV6-5|TRBD1|-|TRBJ2-2
TGTGCCAGCAGTAACGACGGGACAGGGAACACCGGGGAGCTGTTTTTT
CASSNDGTGNTGELFF
>TRBV10-3|TRBD1|-|TRBJ1-2
TGTGCCATCAGTGAGACGAATGGACAGGGGACCTATGGCTACACCTTC
CAISETNGQGTYGYTF
>TRBV5-1|TRBD1|once|TRBJ1-4
TGCGCCAGCAGCTTGGCGACAGGGGTACGAGAAAAACTGTTTTTT
CASSLATGVREKLFF
>TRBV4-1|-|-|TRBJ1-5
TGCGCCAGCAGCCCCGGGAAAATCAATCAGCCCCAGCATTTT
CASSPGKINQPQHF
>TRBV5-1|-|-|TRBJ1-2
TGCGCCAGCAGCTTGGGGGTAGGCGTTAACTATGGCTACACCTTC
CASSLGVGVNYGYTF
>TRBV7-2|-|few|TRBJ1-1
TGTGCCAGCAGCTTAGCTGAGTTATCGGACACTGAAGCTTTCTTT
CASSLAELSDTEAFF
>TRBV28|TRBD1|once|TRBJ2-1
TGTGCCAACAGTTTATGGGGACAGGTCTACAATGAGCAGTTCTTC
CANSLWGQVYNEQFF
>TRBV4-1|-|few|TRBJ1-4
TGCGCCAGCAGCCAACAACCCCGGGACCCTAATGAAAAACTGTTTTTT
CASSQQPRDPNEKLFF
>TRBV20-1|-|-|TRBJ2-1
TGCAGTGCGGGGACCCCGAATGAGCAGTTCTTC
CSAGTPNEQFF
>TRBV9|-|few|TRBJ1-6
TGTGCCAGCAGCGTAAGGCCGAATTCACCCCTCCACTTT
CASSVRPNSPLHF
>TRBV10-3|-|-|TRBJ1-5
TGTGCCATCAGCAGAGAAGGCAATCAGCCCCAGCATTTT
CAISREGNQPQHF
>TRBV7-8|-|few|TRBJ2-1
TGTGCCAGCAGCTTAGAGGCAGATCACAATGAGCAGTTCTTC
CASSLEADHNEQFF
>TRBV29-1|-|many|TRBJ1-5
TGCAGCGTAGCAGGAGACTTCAATCAGCCCCAGCATTTT
CSVAGDFNQPQHF
>TRBV4-1|-|-|TRBJ1-5
TGCGCCAGCAGCCAGGGCGATCGGCCCCAGCATTTT
CASSQGDRPQHF
>TRBV20-1|-|few|TRBJ1-5
TGCAGTGCTAGAAAGGGGGGCAGTGGCAATCAGCCCCAGCATTTT
CSARKGGSGNQPQHF
>TRBV7-9|-|-|TRBJ1-6
TGTGCCAGCAACGATAGGGTGGGTAATTCACCCCTCCACTTT
CASNDRVGNSPLHF
>TRBV20-1|-|few|TRBJ2-3
TGCAGTGCCACGGGGACCAATTTTCATACGCAGTATTTT
CSATGTNFHTQYF
>TRBV7-8|-|-|TRBJ2-2
TGTGCCAGCAGTCGTGTTGCCAGGGCGAATCGGTACACCGGGGAGCTGTTTTTT
CASSRVARANRYTGELFF